This TCR beta chain was recorded in a study of long-term antiretroviral therapy in people with HIV. Study findings and constraints: Against controls, HIV repertoires showed narrower ranges of CDR3 length. ART adherence was not documented, and neither viral resistance nor therapy changes had any data.

CDR3 length: 17 residues. Between the trimmed V and J ends, which lost 2 bases and 4 bases, there was a span of 20 bases. Per germline, CDR1 LNHNV and CDR2 YYDKDF (reference sequence). Comment on this clone: The antigen is undetermined.

This was the immunoSEQ v3.0 assay at survey level. Here immunoSEQ multiplex PCR was the method, and the copy in TCRdb shows in-frame clones only, minus some. The sample lists approximately 9,700 clones, roughly three quarters seen once, with about 19% in the top ten. V usage is TRBV15 and J usage is TRBJ1-2; TRBD1 might be the D (5 bases). The sequenced sample was unsorted PBMCs, obtained 1.8 years before starting antiretroviral therapy. The sequence was collected from a man aged 40-49 years with HIV. The CDR3 bases are TGTGCCACCAGCAGAAAGCCCCGGGACCCTTCTTTCTATGGCTACACCTTC. It specifies CATSRKPRDPSFYGYTF. Combining the CDR3 with reference TRBV15 and TRBJ1-2 gives the whole variable domain DAMVIQNPRYQVTQFGKPVTLSCSQTLNHNVMYWYQQKSSQAPKLLFHYYDKDFNNEADTPDNFQSRRPNTSFCFLDIRSPGLGDTAMYLCATSRKPRDPSFYGYTFGSGTRLTVV.